The 25 T cell receptor beta chains presented below share a single source sample, sequenced in a study of T cells in localized non-small cell lung cancer (dated by TCRdb to 2019 to 2021). Libraries were built with the immunoSEQ multiplex PCR assay. TCRdb obtained this table from immuneACCESS and retained in-frame rearrangements with V and J assigned. These tables miss some clones; where compared with another copy, unresolved V genes account for less than half of the shortfall, and the remainder is unexplained. Here the sample has about 27,000 clones; approximately 90% occur a single time. About an eighth of the sample belongs to the ten largest clones. This sample comprised peripheral blood, obtained before any cancer treatment. The receptors come from an older female donor with stage II squamous cell lung carcinoma.

This clone was picked up a small number of times. CDR3 region: CASKGSAGRGSTEAFF. The CDR3, as DNA: TGTGCCAGCAAGGGTTCGGCAGGGCGAGGGAGCACTGAAGCTTTCTTT. The genes are TRBV2 and TRBJ1-1, with D perhaps matching TRBD1 (5 bases). The CDR3 runs to 16 residues. In germline, CDR1 is SNHLY, CDR2 FYNNEI. Between the trimmed V and J ends, which lost 7 bases and 4 bases, there was a span of 22 bases.

The chain uses TRBV15 and TRBJ2-3; 7 positions agree with TRBD1. Unmatched junction bases numbered 6, after V lost 0 bases and J lost 3 bases. The germline V gene has CDR1 LNHNV and CDR2 YYDKDF (reference sequence). This CDR3 is built from 16 residues. The CDR3 is CATSRDQGETTDTQYF. CDR3 bases: TGTGCCACCAGCAGAGATCAGGGGGAGACGACAGATACGCAGTATTTT.

J is TRBJ2-1 and V is TRBV5-1, with TRBD2 matching 11 bases. After removal of 4 bases from V and 7 bases from J, the junction contained 13 bases not matched to a gene. This CDR3 spans 17 amino acids. In germline, CDR1 is SGHRS, CDR2 YFSETQ. CDR3 nucleotide sequence: TGCGCCAGCAGCCCGGGAGTAGCGGGAGGGCCCTCTAATGAGCAGTTCTTC. Translating gives CASSPGVAGGPSNEQFF.

V and J are TRBV5-1 and TRBJ1-2; 8 nucleotides match TRBD1. The junction had 3 bases not matched to a gene; V was cut back by 6 bases and J by 5 bases. Germline CDR1 and CDR2: SGHRS and YFSETQ. The CDR3 runs to 12 residues. CDR3 region: CASKQGGYGYTF. The CDR3 bases are TGCGCCAGCAAACAGGGGGGGTATGGCTACACCTTC.

The V call is TRBV9, the J call TRBJ2-1; 8 nucleotides agree with TRBD2. From germline, CDR1 is SGDLS and CDR2 YYNGEE. The CDR3 runs to 15 residues. The ends lost 0 bases at V and 11 bases at J; junction bases unmatched: 10. CDR3 region: CASSVDGRGASKQFF. The DNA of the CDR3 is TGTGCCAGCAGCGTAGATGGGCGGGGGGCCTCTAAGCAGTTCTTC.

The count of this clone is one. CDR3 coding DNA: TGTGCCAGCAGCTTAGCGCCGGGAAAGGCAGAGACCCAGTACTTC. Protein: CASSLAPGKAETQYF. This chain links TRBV7-2 with TRBJ2-5, with D perhaps TRBD2 (5 bases). CDR1 and CDR2 from the germline V gene are SGHTA and FQGNSA. V lost 0 bases and J lost 4, with 12 bases in between. The length of the CDR3 is 15 residues.

The sample holds a few counts of this clone. The chain is built from TRBV5-1 and TRBJ2-7; D may be TRBD1 (7 bases). CDR3 length: 15 residues. Trimming took 5 bases from V and 3 from J, leaving 18 bases between them. Germline V lookup: CDR1 SGHRS, CDR2 YFSETQ. CDR3 sequence reads: CASSPFNRGGYEQYF. The CDR3 coding sequence is TGCGCCAGCAGTCCCTTCAACAGGGGAGGCTACGAGCAGTACTTC.

The gene calls are TRBV2 and TRBJ1-1; D is unresolved. With 2 bases removed from V and 0 bases from J, the gap between germline ends came to 10 bases. Per germline, CDR1 SNHLY and CDR2 FYNNEI. The CDR3 has 15 amino acids. The CDR3 DNA reads TGTGCCAGCAGTGAATTGGGCAGTATGAACACTGAAGCTTTCTTT. Its protein product is CASSELGSMNTEAFF.

J is TRBJ2-3 and V is TRBV7-9; 12 bases match TRBD2. J was trimmed by 0 bases and V by 6 bases; bases with no gene match: 4. This CDR3 has 16 residues. CDR1 SEHNR and CDR2 FQNEAQ come from the germline V gene (reference sequence). CDR3 region: CASSLAGGPSTDTQYF. CDR3 in DNA: TGTGCCAGCAGTCTAGCGGGAGGGCCTAGCACAGATACGCAGTATTTT.

This clone appeared a single time. The chain joins TRBV5-8 to TRBJ1-2; D unclear. This CDR3 contains 14 residues. The V gene lost 4 bases and the J gene lost 3 bases, with 13 bases spanning the gap. Germline assignment: CDR1 SGHTS and CDR2 YDEGEE. The CDR3, as DNA: TGTGCCAGCAGCCCCCCGGGCAGATACTATGGCTACACCTTC. Protein product: CASSPPGRYYGYTF. The full variable domain, its missing parts supplied by reference TRBV5-8 and TRBJ1-2, is EAGVTQSPTHLIKTRGQQATLRCSPISGHTSVYWYQQALGLGLQFLLWYDEGEERNRGNFPPRFSGRQFPNYSSELNVNALELEDSALYLCASSPPGRYYGYTFGSGTRLTVV.

The CDR3 bases are TGCGCCAGCTACCGGGGGGGTGGCTACACCTTC. Translated: CASYRGGGYTF. The rearrangement joins TRBV10-1 to TRBJ1-2; TRBD1 is a possible D gene (5 bases). The CDR3 extends over 11 amino acids. CDR1 is WNHNN, CDR2 SYGVQD, per germline (reference sequence). The germline V and J ends were trimmed by 8 bases and 7 bases, with 11 bases remaining between them.

The chain carries TRBV6-5 and TRBJ1-2, with TRBD1 identical over 10 bases. V gave up 8 bases and J gave up 6 bases; unmatched junction bases: 9. Germline CDR1 is MNHEY and CDR2 is SVGAGI. This CDR3 region has 14 residues. The CDR3 sequence is CASGQGQGLNGYTF. The CDR3 nucleotides are TGTGCCAGCGGCCAGGGACAGGGGCTAAATGGCTACACCTTC.

The genes are TRBV30 and TRBJ2-3; no clear D gene. Germline CDR1 is GTSNPN and CDR2 is SVGIG (reference sequence). This CDR3 spans 11 amino acids. V lost 0 bases and J lost 6, with 4 bases in between. In DNA, the CDR3 is TGTGCCTGGAGTGTATCTGATACGCAGTATTTT. It encodes CAWSVSDTQYF.

The chain employs TRBV19 and TRBJ1-5; tentatively, D is TRBD1 (5 bases). With 6 bases removed from V and 3 bases from J, the gap between germline ends came to 12 bases. Per germline, CDR1 LNHDA and CDR2 SQIVND (reference sequence). The length of the CDR3 is 14 residues. This chain's CDR3 is CASSRDPNNQPQHF. CDR3 sequence (DNA): TGTGCCAGTAGCCGGGACCCTAACAATCAGCCCCAGCATTTT.

The J gene is TRBJ2-4, the V gene TRBV19; TRBD1 matches 11 bases. Germline loops: CDR1 LNHDA, CDR2 SQIVND (reference sequence). V shed 5 bases and J 4 bases; nucleotides not matched to a gene: 1. This CDR3 region has 14 residues. The CDR3, as DNA: TGTGCCAGTAGTGGGACAGGGGGAAAAAACATTCAGTACTTC. Translation: CASSGTGGKNIQYF. The full variable domain, its missing parts supplied by reference TRBV19 and TRBJ2-4, is DGGITQSPKYLFRKEGQNVTLSCEQNLNHDAMYWYRQDPGQGLRLIYYSQIVNDFQKGDIAEGYSVSREKKESFPLTVTSAQKNPTAFYLCASSGTGGKNIQYFGAGTRLSVL.

The rearrangement joins TRBV19 to TRBJ2-2; a possible D gene is TRBD1 (5 bases). The CDR3 totals 17 residues. V gave up 1 base and J gave up 3 bases, with 15 bases separating them. Germline V gives CDR1 LNHDA, CDR2 SQIVND (reference sequence). Here the CDR3 DNA reads TGTGCCAGTAGTATAGTTCAGGGTGGGCTTCACACCGGGGAGCTGTTTTTT. The encoded protein is CASSIVQGGLHTGELFF.

The CDR3 DNA sequence: TGTGCCAGCGCGGGTAACTCCTTGTCTCAGCCCCAGCATTTT. Translating it yields CASAGNSLSQPQHF. The chain employs TRBV2 and TRBJ1-5; D call uncertain. CDR1 SNHLY and CDR2 FYNNEI come from the germline V gene. The CDR3 sequence is 14 residues long. V was cut by 8 bases and J by 6 bases, with 17 bases left in between.

The CDR3, as DNA: TGTGCCACTGGACCTGGTAGGGCTTTCTTT. This codes for CATGPGRAFF. V and J are TRBV19 and TRBJ1-1; D is uncertain. Trimming removed 10 bases at V and 11 bases at J, with 14 bases between. Per the germline V gene, CDR1 is LNHDA and CDR2 is SQIVND (reference sequence). The CDR3 covers 10 residues.

V is TRBV7-3 and J is TRBJ2-7; D is undetermined. This CDR3 is built from 13 residues. Deletions cut 2 bases from V and 5 bases from J, with 10 bases between. Germline V gives CDR1 SGHTA, CDR2 FQGTGA. The CDR3 spells CASSLGVEDEQYF. The CDR3 nucleotides read TGTGCCAGCAGCTTAGGGGTGGAAGACGAGCAGTACTTC.

The CDR3 DNA reads TGTGCCAGCAGTGAAGCGGGAGGACCGACGCAGTATTTT. The encoded protein is CASSEAGGPTQYF. This chain links TRBV2 with TRBJ2-3, with TRBD2 as a possible D gene (6 bases). Between the trimmed V and J ends, which lost 0 bases and 9 bases, there was a span of 10 bases. Germline V gene sequence: CDR1 SNHLY, CDR2 FYNNEI. This CDR3 comprises 13 residues.

The CDR3 sequence: CAWSAGNTIYF. The CDR3 DNA follows: TGTGCCTGGAGTGCTGGAAACACCATATATTTT. The chain recombines TRBV30 with TRBJ1-3; D is unclear. The CDR3 is 11 residues long. From germline, CDR1 is GTSNPN and CDR2 SVGIG (reference sequence). V lost 1 base and J lost 2, with 0 bases in between.

The rearrangement links TRBV7-9 to TRBJ1-2; TRBD1 agrees at 9 bases. Trimming at V came to 1 base and at J to 1 base, leaving 7 bases not matched to a gene. The CDR3 covers 17 residues. CDR1 is SEHNR and CDR2 is FQNEAQ in the germline V gene (reference sequence). CDR3 coding DNA: TGTGCCAGCAGCTTAGGCGGACAGGGGCTCTTTAACTATGGCTACACCTTC. It translates to CASSLGGQGLFNYGYTF.

This chain connects TRBV6-1 to TRBJ2-7; 9 nucleotides align to TRBD1. The CDR3 is made up of 14 amino acids. CDR1 is MNHNS and CDR2 is SASEGT in the germline V gene. V was pared by 6 bases and J by 2 bases, with 5 bases of the junction left unmatched. CDR3 amino acids: CASRPGQGTYEQYF. CDR3 in DNA: TGTGCCAGCAGGCCGGGACAGGGTACCTACGAGCAGTACTTC.

V usage is TRBV6-6 and J usage is TRBJ2-2; D is uncertain. The CDR3 is 12 residues long. V shed 6 bases and J shed 1 base, with 3 bases lying between them. CDR1 and CDR2 from the germline V gene are MNHNY and SVGAGI (reference sequence). This chain's CDR3 is CASSQNTGELFF. The DNA of the CDR3 is TGTGCCAGCAGCCAGAACACCGGGGAGCTGTTTTTT.

V and J are TRBV28 and TRBJ2-1, with D maybe TRBD1 (6 bases). The germline V and J ends were trimmed by 10 bases and 9 bases, with 19 bases remaining between them. This CDR3 contains 13 residues. Germline V gives CDR1 MDHEN, CDR2 SYDVKM. CDR3 region: CAISDSLVSEQFF. CDR3 sequence (DNA): TGTGCCATCTCGGACAGCCTCGTCAGTGAGCAGTTCTTC. The whole variable domain, filled in from reference TRBV28 and TRBJ2-1, reads DVKVTQSSRYLVKRTGEKVFLECVQDMDHENMFWYRQDPGLGLRLIYFSYDVKMKEKGDIPEGYSVSREKKERFSLILESASTNQTSMYLCAISDSLVSEQFFGPGTRLTVL.